The 28 T cell receptor beta chains presented below share a single source sample, sequenced in a study of regulatory T cells in long-lasting Graves disease. As to time point: newly diagnosed GD, antithyroid drugs for less than 3 months. RNA isolated from PBMCs was used to make the TCR library. With iRepertoire HTBI primers and Arm-PCR of CDR3 regions, TCR beta libraries were built. TCRdb re-called the multiplex PCR reads with MiXCR, one entry per CDR3 protein. The sample holds 400,000 to 550,000 distinct CDR3 sequences, roughly 17% seen once. The same sample was also used in a study of T cells in Graves' hyperthyroidism and ophthalmopathy.

The source was peripheral blood mononuclear cells (PBMCs), collected at new diagnosis, from a patient treated with antithyroid drugs. These receptors originate from a woman in her late teens or twenties with Graves disease.

This clonotype was seen repeatedly, ten times or more. The chain recombines TRBV20-1 with TRBJ2-1; no firm D call. Germline V gene lookup returns CDR1 DFQATT and CDR2 SNEGSKA (reference sequence). V lost 3 bases to trimming and J lost 6 bases, with 15 bases between them. The CDR3 is 14 amino acids. Written as DNA, the CDR3 is TGCAGTGCTAGTCGGGCGGAACTGGGCAATGAGCAGTTCTTC. Protein: CSASRAELGNEQFF.

The rearrangement uses TRBV9 and TRBJ2-3, with 10 bases aligning to TRBD2. Germline V CDR1 and CDR2: SGDLS, YYNGEE. This CDR3 contains 17 residues. V dropped 4 bases and J dropped 0; count of bases not matched to a gene: 8. The CDR3 reads CASSLEGGLASTDTQYF. The CDR3 DNA reads TGTGCCAGCAGCCTTGAGGGGGGACTAGCGAGCACAGATACGCAGTATTTT.

This clonotype was recorded many times. The chain joins TRBV9 to TRBJ2-7; 10 positions agree with TRBD1. Trimming at V came to 3 bases and at J to 2 bases, leaving 8 bases not matched to a gene. Germline loops: CDR1 SGDLS, CDR2 YYNGEE. The CDR3 loop spans 16 amino acids. The CDR3 loop is CASSGKTGTGAYEQYF. DNA of the CDR3: TGTGCCAGCAGCGGAAAGACCGGGACAGGGGCCTACGAGCAGTACTTC.

This clonotype occurred a few times. The chain couples TRBV29-1 to TRBJ2-1; TRBD2 aligns across 10 bases. V was clipped by 1 base and J by 9 bases; unmatched bases: 9. The CDR3 has 15 residues. CDR1 SQVTM and CDR2 ANQGSEA come from the germline V gene. This CDR3 reads CSVEGASGSVREQFF. CDR3 nucleotide sequence: TGCAGCGTTGAAGGGGCTAGCGGGAGTGTCCGTGAGCAGTTCTTC.

The table lists this clonotype with many counts. The chain links TRBV7-2 to TRBJ2-3; D is uncertain. The CDR3 sequence is 17 residues long. Germline values: CDR1 SGHTA, CDR2 FQGNSA. Trimming shortened V by 5 bases and J by 7 bases, and 25 bases separated the two germline ends. CDR3 residues: CASSPLQPRRNGYTQYF. CDR3 nucleotides: TGTGCCAGCAGCCCGCTTCAGCCTCGGCGGAATGGATATACGCAGTATTTT.

The V and J genes are TRBV5-1 and TRBJ1-1; D remains unclear. Germline CDR1 and CDR2: SGHRS and YFSETQ. The CDR3 runs 15 residues. V lost 4 bases and J lost 4, with 17 bases in between. CDR3 coding DNA: TGCGCCAGCAGCCCCATTCGAGGAAGCGGCACTGAAGCTTTCTTT. Amino acids: CASSPIRGSGTEAFF.

This clonotype appeared many times. The chain uses TRBV11-2 and TRBJ2-3; D is unclear. The germline CDR1 and CDR2 sequences are SGHAT and FQNNGV. Between the trimmed V and J ends, which lost 1 base and 2 bases, there was a span of 13 bases. This CDR3 is built from 16 residues. The CDR3 region has the DNA TGTGCCAGCAGCTTAGGCCCAGCAGCTAACACAGATACGCAGTATTTT. Protein: CASSLGPAANTDTQYF.

The chain couples TRBV7-9 to TRBJ2-1; D may correspond to TRBD1 or TRBD2 (5 bases each). The CDR3 is 16 amino acids. CDR1 and CDR2 (germline): SEHNR, FQNEAQ (reference sequence). Trimming pared 1 base from V and 6 bases from J, leaving 16 bases between. The DNA for the CDR3 is TGTGCCAGCAGCTTAGGTGGGGCGAGGGTAGGCAATGAGCAGTTCTTC. As protein: CASSLGGARVGNEQFF.

This clonotype was observed many times. The genes are TRBV6-1 and TRBJ1-1; 7 bases are shared with TRBD1. The CDR3 contains 14 residues. After removal of 6 bases from V and 2 bases from J, the junction contained 6 bases not matched to a gene. The germline CDR1 and CDR2 sequences are MNHNS and SASEGT. This CDR3 reads CASSAGDSNTEAFF. The CDR3, as DNA: TGTGCCAGCAGCGCCGGGGACAGCAACACTGAAGCTTTCTTT.

The V gene is TRBV13, the J gene TRBJ2-7, with D possibly matching TRBD1 (5 bases). Germline V gene sequence: CDR1 PRHDT, CDR2 FYEKMQ (reference sequence). V shed 4 bases and J shed 3 bases, with 16 bases lying between them. The CDR3 loop spans 15 amino acids. This CDR3 is CASSSTGEGVYEQYF. The DNA of the CDR3 is TGTGCCAGCAGCTCAACCGGAGAAGGGGTCTACGAGCAGTACTTC.

This clonotype was seen repeatedly, ten times or more. The chain employs TRBV30 and TRBJ1-1; 7 positions match TRBD1. CDR1 GTSNPN and CDR2 SVGIG come from the germline V gene (reference sequence). This CDR3 is 12 amino acids long. Losses at the gene ends were 5 bases for V and 11 bases for J; bases not matched to a gene: 11. The DNA for the CDR3 is TGTGCCTGGCGGCCCCGGACAGGTAGGGCTTTCTTT. Translation gives CAWRPRTGRAFF. Full variable domain (missing parts from reference TRBV30 and TRBJ1-1): SQTIHQWPATLVQPVGSPLSLECTVEGTSNPNLYWYRQAAGRGLQLLFYSVGIGQISSEVPQNLSASRPQDRQFILSSKKLLLSDSGFYLCAWRPRTGRAFFGQGTRLTVV.

There are many counts of this clonotype. As DNA, the CDR3 is TGTGCCAGCAGTGACAGCGGGGCAATAATATACGAGCAGTACTTC. It specifies CASSDSGAIIYEQYF. The chain couples TRBV6-1 to TRBJ2-7; the match to TRBD2 covers 7 bases. The CDR3 totals 15 residues. The V gene's germline CDR1 is MNHNS and CDR2 SASEGT. V lost 3 bases, J lost 4 bases, and 9 bases stayed unmatched.

V usage is TRBV3-2 and J usage is TRBJ1-4. TRBV3-2 has pseudogene status. This CDR3 comprises 15 residues. CDR3 bases: TGTGCCCGCACTGAGGGCCCGGATGACCCTGAAAAACTGTTTTTT. Translated: CARTEGPDDPEKLFF.

This clonotype was picked up many times. The V call is TRBV20-1, the J call TRBJ2-1; D not certain. CDR3 size: 14 residues. Between the trimmed V and J ends, which lost 0 bases and 0 bases, there was a span of 6 bases. CDR1 is DFQATT and CDR2 is SNEGSKA in the germline V gene (reference sequence). For the CDR3, the DNA is TGCAGTGCTAGAGATCCTAGCTCCTACAATGAGCAGTTCTTC. This translates into CSARDPSSYNEQFF.

This clonotype was counted a few times. The chain carries TRBV5-1 and TRBJ2-6; D call uncertain. Trimming took off 0 bases at V and 1 base at J, with 8 bases between the two ends. The length of the CDR3 is 16 residues. Per the germline V gene, CDR1 is SGHRS and CDR2 is YFSETQ. CDR3 amino acids: CASSLARVSGANVLTF. CDR3 in DNA: TGCGCCAGCAGCTTGGCTCGCGTATCTGGGGCCAACGTCCTGACTTTC.

This clonotype was recorded many times. V is TRBV2 and J is TRBJ1-2, with D possibly TRBD1 on 6 matching bases. Trimming took 4 bases from V and 1 from J, leaving 16 bases between them. The V gene's germline CDR1 is SNHLY and CDR2 FYNNEI. The CDR3 has 16 residues. In DNA, the CDR3 is TGTGCCAGCAGTGGGGTTTTGGACAGTCATAACTATGGCTACACCTTC. Translating it yields CASSGVLDSHNYGYTF.

Worth noting for this clonotype: This may be a read error, as it is one base from a much larger clone. This CDR3 is missing its conserved last phenylalanine or tryptophan, likely due to a read error. The genes are TRBV3-1 and TRBJ2-3; a possible D gene is TRBD2 (7 bases). V gave up 1 base and J gave up 5 bases, with 16 bases separating them. The germline gives CDR1 LGHDT, CDR2 YNNKEL (reference sequence). The CDR3 is 16 amino acids. The chain's CDR3 is CASSQVPGGPGDTQYL. The CDR3 nucleotides read TGTGCCAGCAGCCAAGTCCCGGGGGGCCCTGGAGATACGCAGTATCTT.

This clonotype appeared many times. The rearrangement joins TRBV18 to TRBJ1-2, with a tentative D call TRBD1 (5 bases). V lost 2 bases and J 8 bases, leaving 12 bases between the germline ends. The CDR3 covers 13 residues. Per germline, CDR1 KGHSH and CDR2 LQKENI. This chain's CDR3 is CASSPGRGDGYTF. The CDR3 DNA reads as TGTGCCAGCTCACCAGGACGGGGGGACGGCTACACCTTC.

The sample holds many counts of this clonotype. Its ends do not fully match the called genes, so a read error is possible. The chain links TRBV7-7 to TRBJ2-2; D is ambiguous. Germline V lookup: CDR1 SSHAT, CDR2 FNYEAQ (reference sequence). This CDR3 is 15 amino acids long. CDR3 nucleotide sequence: TGTGCTAGCAGCTTAGGGCTTAGCTTCGACGGGGAGCTGTTTTTT. Translation: CASSLGLSFDGELFF.

At least ten counts were recorded for this clonotype. CDR3 bases: TGCAGTGCTAGCCCCCCACTTGGGCGGATGGACGAGCAGTACTTC. Translated: CSASPPLGRMDEQYF. The V and J genes are TRBV20-1 and TRBJ2-7; D unclear. The CDR3 covers 15 residues. Germline CDR1 is DFQATT and CDR2 is SNEGSKA (reference sequence). With 3 bases removed from V and 5 bases from J, the gap between germline ends came to 20 bases.

Concerning this clonotype: With only one base between it and a far larger clone, this is likely a read error. The V call is TRBV28, the J call TRBJ2-3; 9 bases align to TRBD2. In germline, CDR1 is MDHEN, CDR2 SYDVKM. This CDR3 region has 16 residues. The CDR3 here is CASSMTGTSIGYERYF. The CDR3 region has the DNA TGTGCCAGCAGTATGACGGGGACTAGCATAGGCTACGAGCGGTACTTC.

The J gene is TRBJ2-1, the V gene TRBV5-1; D ambiguous. The CDR3 contains 18 residues. Germline CDR1 is SGHRS and CDR2 is YFSETQ. Trimming stripped 0 bases from V and 1 base from J, with 17 bases between. CDR3 coding DNA: TGCGCCAGCAGCTTGGTCCCCCCACTTGCGGCATCCTACAATGAGCAGTTCTTC. This translates into CASSLVPPLAASYNEQFF.

This clonotype was observed many times. The J gene is TRBJ2-5, the V gene TRBV28; 7 bases are a match to TRBD1. This CDR3 contains 11 residues. CDR1 and CDR2 (germline): MDHEN, SYDVKM. The V segment lost 4 bases and the J segment 7 bases; nucleotides outside the gene matches: 0. DNA of the CDR3: TGTGCCAGCAGTTCAGGGGGGACCCAGTACTTC. Residues: CASSSGGTQYF.

This clonotype has only a few counts. V is TRBV4-3 and J is TRBJ2-7; 9 nucleotides align to TRBD1. This CDR3 is built from 17 residues. V trimming: 4 bases; J trimming: 5 bases; junction bases outside the gene matches: 15. From germline, CDR1 is LGHNA and CDR2 YSLEER. CDR3 in DNA: TGCGCCAGCAGCCGCACATCAACAGGGGGCGGATATGACGAGCAGTACTTC. Its protein product is CASSRTSTGGGYDEQYF.

The J gene is TRBJ2-1, the V gene TRBV16; D may correspond to TRBD1 or TRBD2 (5 bases each). This CDR3 has 16 amino acids. Germline lookup yields CDR1 KGHSY and CDR2 FQNENV. V dropped 5 bases and J dropped 3 bases, with 17 bases sitting between them. The CDR3 DNA is TGTGCCAGCAGCTCCCTCGGGGCGGGCCTCTACAATGAGCAGTTCTTC. It yields the protein CASSSLGAGLYNEQFF.

The chain links TRBV7-2 to TRBJ1-6, with TRBD1 matching 9 bases. Trimming took 6 bases from V and 7 from J; bases not matched to a gene: 4. Looked up from germline, CDR1 is SGHTA and CDR2 is FQGNSA. There are 14 residues in the CDR3. CDR3 sequence reads: CASRRTGDNSPLHF. DNA for the CDR3: TGTGCCAGCAGACGGACAGGGGACAATTCACCCCTCCACTTT.

This clonotype showed up just a few times. A much larger clone differs from this one at a single base, so this may be a read error. V gene TRBV28 combines with J gene TRBJ2-5; D tentatively reads TRBD1 or TRBD2 (5 bases each). The CDR3 is 14 residues long. The V gene's germline CDR1 is MDHEN and CDR2 SYDVKM. V was cut by 4 bases and J by 10 bases, with 19 bases left in between. The CDR3 loop reads CASSSSRQRFGQYF. Written as DNA, the CDR3 is TGTGCCAGCAGTTCCTCCAGACAGCGGTTTGGCCAGTACTTC.

On this clonotype itself: One base separates it from a far larger clone, so it is likely a read error. This chain links TRBV30 with TRBJ2-3, with D unresolved. The CDR3 sequence is 10 residues long. Germline V gives CDR1 GTSNPN, CDR2 SVGIG (reference sequence). The CDR3 here is CALGEETEYF. Written as DNA, the CDR3 is TGTGCCTTGGGTGAGGAGACCGAGTACTTC.